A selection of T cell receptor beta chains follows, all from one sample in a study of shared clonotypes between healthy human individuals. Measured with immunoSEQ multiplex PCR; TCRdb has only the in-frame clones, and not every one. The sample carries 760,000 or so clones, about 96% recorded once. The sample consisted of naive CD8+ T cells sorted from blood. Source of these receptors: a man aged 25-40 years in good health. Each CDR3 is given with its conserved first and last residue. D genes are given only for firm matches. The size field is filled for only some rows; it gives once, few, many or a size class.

TGCGCCAGCAGCCTAAAACCCGGGACTAGAGGGTACAATGAGCAGTTCTTC | CASSLKPGTRGYNEQFF | TRBJ2-1 | TRBD2 | TRBV4-3 | -
TGTGCCAGCAGTGGACAGGGCCTCTACGAGCAGTACTTC | CASSGQGLYEQYF | TRBJ2-7 | TRBD1 | TRBV28 | -
TGTGCCAGCAGCTTAGGGGCGGGCCCCGTCTACGAGCAGTACTTC | CASSLGAGPVYEQYF | TRBJ2-7 | - | TRBV7-8 | -
TGTGCCAGCAGTAGCGGTGTGAACACCGGGGAGCTGTTTTTT | CASSSGVNTGELFF | TRBJ2-2 | - | TRBV6-4 | -
TGCGCCAGCAGCCAAGATAAAGGCTACGAGCAGTACTTC | CASSQDKGYEQYF | TRBJ2-7 | - | TRBV4-1 | -
TGCGCCAGCAGCCAACTAGCGGGAGGTGGCAATGAGCAGTTCTTC | CASSQLAGGGNEQFF | TRBJ2-1 | TRBD2 | TRBV4-1 | -
TGTGCCTGGAATGAGGGAAGGGGGAATCAGCCCCAGCATTTT | CAWNEGRGNQPQHF | TRBJ1-5 | - | TRBV30 | once
TGTGCCAGCAGTGAAATAATAGCGGGAGTAGGCAATGAGCAGTTCTTC | CASSEIIAGVGNEQFF | TRBJ2-1 | TRBD2 | TRBV6-1 | -
TGTGCCAGCAGGACCCAAGCGGCGCAGTACTTC | CASRTQAAQYF | TRBJ2-7 | - | TRBV6-1 | -
TGTGCCAGCAGTGACCAGCGGACAGGGTCCTACGAGCAGTACTTC | CASSDQRTGSYEQYF | TRBJ2-7 | TRBD1 | TRBV6-1 | few
TGCGCCAGCAGCTTGGGATCCAGGGGACTAGCGGGAGTTGGTGAGCAGTTCTTC | CASSLGSRGLAGVGEQFF | TRBJ2-1 | TRBD2 | TRBV5-1 | -
TGTGCCAGCAGCTTAGGTGGGGGGCGCAATCAGCCCCAGCATTTT | CASSLGGGRNQPQHF | TRBJ1-5 | - | TRBV7-8 | -
TGTGCCAGCAGATTGACAGGGAACACTGAAGCTTTCTTT | CASRLTGNTEAFF | TRBJ1-1 | - | TRBV28 | few
TGCGCCAGCAGCCGGGCCCAGGGGGGCTACGAGCAGTACTTC | CASSRAQGGYEQYF | TRBJ2-7 | - | TRBV4-1 | -
TGTGCCAGCAGCCGAGGGCCGAGCCAGCCCCAGCATTTT | CASSRGPSQPQHF | TRBJ1-5 | - | TRBV7-9 | -
TGTGCCAGCCGCGGTTCCGGCAATGAGCAGTTCTTC | CASRGSGNEQFF | TRBJ2-1 | - | TRBV5-4 | few
TGTGCCAGCAGCTTGGGAGGGTCGGGTGGCTACACCTTC | CASSLGGSGGYTF | TRBJ1-2 | - | TRBV7-9 | -
TGTGCCAGCAGCTCCCCACAGGAAGAGACCCAGTACTTC | CASSSPQEETQYF | TRBJ2-5 | - | TRBV5-5 | -
TGTGCCAGCAGTTACTCGATACCGGTCTCCTACGAGCAGTACTTC | CASSYSIPVSYEQYF | TRBJ2-7 | - | TRBV6-6 | -
TGTGCCAGCAGTGACACGGAATACTCCTACGAGCAGTACTTC | CASSDTEYSYEQYF | TRBJ2-7 | - | TRBV6-1 | -
TGCGCCAGCAGCCAAGACGGGACAGGCCTGTACGAGCAGTACTTC | CASSQDGTGLYEQYF | TRBJ2-7 | TRBD1 | TRBV4-1 | -
TGCGCCAGCAGCCTTAGCGGGAGTATTTCCTACAATGAGCAGTTCTTC | CASSLSGSISYNEQFF | TRBJ2-1 | TRBD2 | TRBV5-1 | -
TGTGCCACCAAGTACTCCCACAACACGGATACGCAGTATTTT | CATKYSHNTDTQYF | TRBJ2-3 | - | TRBV15 | once
TGTGCCAGCAGTTACTCGCCTAGACGGGACACCGGGGAGCTGTTTTTT | CASSYSPRRDTGELFF | TRBJ2-2 | - | TRBV6-6 | -
TGTGCCAGCAGGGATACTAGCGGGAGCTACAATGAGCAGTTCTTC | CASRDTSGSYNEQFF | TRBJ2-1 | TRBD2 | TRBV9 | -
TGTGCCACCAGCAGAGATCTATCAGGGGAGGATACGCAGTATTTT | CATSRDLSGEDTQYF | TRBJ2-3 | - | TRBV15 | -
TGTGCCAGCAGCGTAGGTGGGACTAGCGGATACGAGCAGTACTTC | CASSVGGTSGYEQYF | TRBJ2-7 | TRBD2 | TRBV9 | -
TGTGCTAGTGGTTCTGGGACTAGCGGAGGCAGCTCCTACAATGAGCAGTTCTTC | CASGSGTSGGSSYNEQFF | TRBJ2-1 | TRBD2 | TRBV12-5 | -